This TCR beta chain was identified in a study of cytomegalovirus exposure and HLA in healthy donors. V shed 7 bases and J shed 4 bases, with 8 bases lying between them. The CDR3 is 12 amino acids. Germline V gene lookup returns CDR1 MNHEY and CDR2 SVGAGI. This clone was picked up a small number of times. The PCR ran on 60 Vbeta and 13 Jbeta primers. TCRdb's table, derived via immunoSEQ multiplex PCR, lists solely in-frame clones and lacks some. Of 160,000 or so clones in the sample, roughly 84% were seen once. The specimen sequenced was PBMCs. This sequence joins TRBV6-5 and TRBJ2-1; a possible D gene is TRBD1 (6 bases). The clonotype originates from a man younger than 45 in good health and CMV-seronegative. This chain's CDR3 is CASKTGYNEQFF. In DNA, the CDR3 is TGTGCCAGCAAAACAGGGTACAATGAGCAGTTCTTC.